This TCR beta chain was profiled in a study of blood T cells in healthy people across ages. Points from the study as a whole: Percentage of naive T cells showed a strong correlation with TCR beta diversity.

From germline, CDR1 is LGHNA and CDR2 YSLEER. The CDR3 covers 14 residues. Trimming shortened V by 6 bases and J by 2 bases, and 14 bases separated the two germline ends. On this clonotype: Its antigen is unknown.

The study recruited healthy Caucasian donors from Russia who were aged roughly 6 to 90. Each donor had approximately 10 milliliters of peripheral blood drawn. Alongside a J-beta primer mix, a sample-barcoded 5' primer served in a second PCR lasting about 7 to 11 cycles. The study obtained at least 2.5 million CDR3-containing paired-end reads from every sample. TCRdb re-called the 5' RACE reads through MiXCR, storing one row per CDR3 protein. Here the sample spans roughly 1.9 million distinct CDR3 sequences, about 39% being singletons. The sequence was collected from a human donor in good health. The chain recombines TRBV4-3 with TRBJ2-7; no clear D gene. Sequenced input: blood. CDR3: CASSPRFMAYEQYF. As DNA, the CDR3 is TGCGCCAGCAGTCCTAGGTTTATGGCCTACGAGCAGTACTTC.